This T cell receptor beta chain is drawn from a study of early T cells in non-severe SARS-CoV-2 infection. The V gene lost 6 bases and the J gene lost 4 bases, with 7 bases spanning the gap. This CDR3 is 11 amino acids long. Germline V CDR1 and CDR2: MDHEN, SYDVKM. Only a few counts were recorded for this clonotype. Unique molecular identifiers tagged individual cDNA molecules. In TCRdb, the 5' RACE reads were re-called with MiXCR into one record per CDR3 protein. The table has just under 65,000 distinct CDR3 sequences, approximately 5.9% seen once; the top ten hold around 3.4%. The V gene is TRBV28, the J gene TRBJ2-7; D call uncertain. Specimen: whole blood, collected at baseline. The origin of this receptor is an adult who was a healthcare worker with PCR-confirmed SARS-CoV-2 infection or an uninfected control (not recorded which). The CDR3 nucleotides read TGTGCCAGCAGGGGAATTTACGAGCAGTACTTC. Translation gives CASRGIYEQYF.